This T cell receptor beta chain was recovered during a study of T cells in Graves' hyperthyroidism and ophthalmopathy. Turning to the study itself: Prior to any treatment, at the point of initial diagnosis, peripheral blood was collected. Regarding the study as a whole: Most thyroid-expanded clonotypes above 0.001 were also found in blood.

Losses at the gene ends were 4 bases for V and 4 bases for J; bases not matched to a gene: 7. Germline V gene data show CDR1 as SGHTA and CDR2 as FQGNSA. The CDR3 has 17 amino acids. Amplification targeted TCR beta CDR3 regions from RNA transcripts. The HTBI set primed first-round TCR CDR3 RT-PCR. TCRdb re-analysed the multiplex PCR reads in MiXCR, keeping a single row per CDR3 protein. This sample yields hundreds of thousands of distinct CDR3 sequences, of which about 20% are seen a single time; roughly 60% belongs to the top ten. Active moderate-to-severe ophthalmopathy, Clinical Activity Score at least 3, NOSPECS at least 4, under 3 months' duration. Clinical symptoms, serum thyroxine and TRAb, thyroid ultrasound and orbital computed tomography together formed the diagnostic basis. On this clonotype: Its specificity is not known.

The sample comprised blood. V gene TRBV7-2 combines with J gene TRBJ2-1; 13 positions agree with TRBD2. The receptor's source is a man under 40 with Graves' ophthalmopathy. CDR3 amino acids: CASSWGLAGMKYNEQFF. The CDR3 DNA is TGTGCCAGCAGCTGGGGACTAGCGGGAATGAAATACAATGAGCAGTTCTTC.